This T cell receptor (beta chain) stems from a study of OX40 agonist ivuxolimab in advanced cancers. Study-level information: A partial response was reached by three patients: one with hepatocellular carcinoma and two with cutaneous melanoma.

Study-wide results and caveats: Clonal expansion was seen in CD4+ and CD8+ blood T cells by week 6 at 0.1 to 3.0 mg/kg.

Note on this clone: What it recognizes is unknown.

This CDR3 region has 15 residues. Trimming removed 5 bases from V and 0 bases from J, with 11 bases in between. Germline V lookup: CDR1 SNHLY, CDR2 FYNNEI. Assay: immunoSEQ multiplex PCR; the TCRdb copy retains only in-frame clones and omits some. In the table there are more than 45,000 clones, about 77% of which are singletons. Patients who had autoimmune disease history or got systemic immunosuppression were left out. This receptor was taken from an adult with an advanced solid tumor such as melanoma, head and neck, liver or kidney cancer. The sequencing used CD4+ or CD8+ T cells sorted from blood, collected in a trial of the OX40 agonist ivuxolimab. V gene TRBV2 combines with J gene TRBJ2-1; D might be TRBD1 (6 bases). The CDR3 coding sequence is TGTGCCAGCAGTCCGGGACACCTCTCCTACAATGAGCAGTTCTTC. Translating gives CASSPGHLSYNEQFF.